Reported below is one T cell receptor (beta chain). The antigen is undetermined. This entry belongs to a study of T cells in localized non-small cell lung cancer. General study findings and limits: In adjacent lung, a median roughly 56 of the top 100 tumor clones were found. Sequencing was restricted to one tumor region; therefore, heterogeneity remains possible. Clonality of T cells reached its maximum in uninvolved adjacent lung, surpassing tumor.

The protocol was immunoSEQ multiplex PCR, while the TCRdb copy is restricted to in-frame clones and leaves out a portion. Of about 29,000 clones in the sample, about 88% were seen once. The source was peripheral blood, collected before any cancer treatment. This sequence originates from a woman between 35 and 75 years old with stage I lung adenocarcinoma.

This CDR3 is CASSKRTSGSSNEQFF. CDR3 nucleotides: TGTGCCAGTAGTAAACGGACTAGCGGGAGCAGTAATGAGCAGTTCTTC. The rearrangement links TRBV19 to TRBJ2-1; 13 bases align to TRBD2. V dropped 4 bases and J dropped 7; count of bases not matched to a gene: 7. The CDR3 length is 16 residues. CDR1 LNHDA and CDR2 SQIVND come from the germline V gene (reference sequence).